This entry features one T cell receptor beta chain sequence. Its target antigen remains unknown. Base qualities are not provided; no much larger clone lies one nucleotide away. The germline V end is reduced by 3 bases and the J end by 2 bases; junction bases left unmatched: 5. From its cysteine to its phenylalanine, the CDR3 spans 15 amino acids. The CDR3 DNA has 45 bases and is translated from base 1. For CDR1 and CDR2, the germline V gene lists KGHSH and LQKENI. The sample is drawn from a study of technical replicates of blood from a few donors listed by TCRdb under 2017. The library was prepared using the immunoSEQ multiplex PCR assay. TCRdb mirrors the immuneACCESS table, restricted to in-frame sequences. Some clones are absent from its copies; in checked studies, under half trace to an unresolved V gene, and the reason for the others is unknown. This sample holds about 75,000 clones; around 97% were observed only once. Around 0.3% of the sample is held by the ten biggest clonotypes.

The receptor's source is a human donor in good health. Sequencing was done on a sample of T cells isolated from PBMCs. The chain was built from TRBV18 and TRBJ2-7; 9 bases in the junction line up with TRBD1. The DNA is TGTGCCAGCTCACCTACGGGACAGGGTGCCTACGAGCAGTACTTC. Its amino acids are CASSPTGQGAYEQYF. Reference TRBV18 and TRBJ2-7 proteins supply the regions before and after the CDR3; the full variable domain is: NAGVMQNPRHLVRRRGQEARLRCSPMKGHSHVYWYRQLPEEGLKFMVYLQKENIIDESGMPKERFSAEFPKEGPSILRIQQVVRGDSAAYFCASSPTGQGAYEQYFGPGTRLTVT.